The 19 T cell receptor beta chains listed next were all sequenced from one sample in a study of beta chain features in type 1 diabetes. Findings and caveats of the study: Across all four CD4+ subsets, people with type 1 diabetes showed modestly shorter TCRB CDR3s.

Expressed TCRB transcripts got sequenced, as all isolated RNA was reverse transcribed. Clones were read by immunoSEQ multiplex PCR, and TCRdb kept only the in-frame ones, dropping some. Of 630,000 or so clones in the sample, over 12% were seen once. The antigens for these receptors are not known. The specimen was naive CD4+ T cells from blood. The receptor set was obtained from a man between 18 and 35 years old with type 1 diabetes.

The V and J genes are TRBV6-5 and TRBJ2-7, with a weak D call TRBD1 (5 bases). The CDR3 is made up of 13 amino acids. Trimming shortened V by 2 bases and J by 3 bases, and 8 bases separated the two germline ends. Germline CDR1 MNHEY, CDR2 SVGAGI. The CDR3 coding sequence is TGTGCCAGCAGTTACGACAGCTACTACGAGCAGTACTTC. This gives the protein CASSYDSYYEQYF.

This clone appeared a few times. The chain links TRBV5-4 to TRBJ2-3; D unresolved. V was shortened by 3 bases and J by 0 bases, with 5 bases between the two germline ends. Germline V gives CDR1 SGHNT, CDR2 YYREEE (reference sequence). This CDR3 is built from 13 residues. The DNA for the CDR3 is TGTGCCAGCAGCTCTGAGAGCACAGATACGCAGTATTTT. Translation gives CASSSESTDTQYF.

The rearrangement links TRBV7-2 to TRBJ1-2; D may be TRBD1 (5 bases). The germline V gene encodes CDR1 SGHTA and CDR2 FQGNSA. The germline V and J ends were trimmed by 5 bases and 4 bases, with 23 bases remaining between them. The CDR3 has 17 amino acids. CDR3 nucleotides: TGTGCCAGCAGCCCAGTGTGGAGGCAGGGCCTAGGCTATGGCTACACCTTC. Its translation: CASSPVWRQGLGYGYTF. The variable domain in full, with the rest retrieved from reference TRBV7-2 and TRBJ1-2, is GAGVSQSPSNKVTEKGKDVELRCDPISGHTALYWYRQSLGQGLEFLIYFQGNSAPDKSGLPSDRFSAERTGGSVSTLTIQRTQQEDSAVYLCASSPVWRQGLGYGYTFGSGTRLTVV.

The chain joins TRBV5-1 to TRBJ2-1; no clear D. The V end was cut by 2 bases, the J end by 1 base, with 16 bases between. Germline CDR1 SGHRS, CDR2 YFSETQ. The CDR3 is 17 amino acids. For the CDR3, the DNA is TGCGCCAGCAGCTTTGGTAGCTCTAGTGGGTCCTACAATGAGCAGTTCTTC. Translation gives CASSFGSSSGSYNEQFF.

This clone was seen more than once but under ten times. J is TRBJ1-3 and V is TRBV10-3; no reliable D call. CDR3 length: 14 residues. Germline V gene sequence: CDR1 ENHRY, CDR2 SYGVKD. Trimming took 4 bases from V and 0 from J, leaving 7 bases between them. CDR3 sequence reads: CAISVKSSGNTIYF. The CDR3 nucleotides are TGTGCCATCAGTGTGAAGAGCTCTGGAAACACCATATATTTT.

The chain carries TRBV5-4 and TRBJ1-2; a weak D match, TRBD1 (5 bases). This CDR3 contains 14 residues. Trimming removed 0 bases from V and 3 bases from J, with 9 bases in between. Per germline, CDR1 SGHNT and CDR2 YYREEE (reference sequence). CDR3 DNA sequence: TGTGCCAGCAGCTTGGCCGTGGGGGACTATGGCTACACCTTC. This codes for CASSLAVGDYGYTF.

A few counts support this clone. CDR3: CASSAAPGTGSDTQYF. CDR3 bases: TGTGCCAGTAGTGCCGCCCCCGGGACAGGGTCAGATACGCAGTATTTT. The V call is TRBV19, the J call TRBJ2-3; 9 bases match TRBD1. Per the germline V gene, CDR1 is LNHDA and CDR2 is SQIVND (reference sequence). After removal of 5 bases from V and 4 bases from J, the junction contained 10 bases not matched to a gene. CDR3 size: 16 residues.

The chain has TRBV15 and TRBJ2-7; possible D gene TRBD2, 5 bases. Germline CDR1 LNHNV, CDR2 YYDKDF (reference sequence). The CDR3 length is 14 residues. Trimming took 5 bases from V and 2 from J, leaving 13 bases between them. The CDR3 reads CATSGGRLTYEQYF. CDR3 in DNA: TGTGCCACCAGCGGAGGTAGACTAACCTACGAGCAGTACTTC.

This clone occurred a few times. The chain is built from TRBV28 and TRBJ2-5; D may be TRBD2 (6 bases). The V and J ends lost 5 bases and 4 bases respectively, with 14 bases between them. Germline CDR1 MDHEN, CDR2 SYDVKM. The CDR3 length is 14 residues. The CDR3 nucleotides read TGTGCCAGCAGTCCCCCGGAGGGAGGAGAGACCCAGTACTTC. Encoded protein: CASSPPEGGETQYF.

This chain uses TRBV5-1 with TRBJ2-5; D ambiguous. This CDR3 has 15 residues. Trimming took off 3 bases at V and 1 base at J, with 13 bases between the two ends. The V gene's germline CDR1 is SGHRS and CDR2 YFSETQ. The CDR3 DNA is TGCGCCAGCAGCTCGGACCCTGGGCCCCAAGAGACCCAGTACTTC. Its translation is CASSSDPGPQETQYF.

The rearrangement links TRBV30 to TRBJ2-5; D gene ambiguous. Germline-derived CDR1 and CDR2 are GTSNPN and SVGIG (reference sequence). The V end was cut by 2 bases, the J end by 0 bases, with 10 bases between. The length of the CDR3 is 14 residues. The CDR3 sequence: CAWSTGYHQETQYF. CDR3 DNA: TGTGCCTGGAGTACCGGCTATCACCAAGAGACCCAGTACTTC.

CDR3 sequence (DNA): TGTGCCAGCAAGACGCAGACTTTCGAACAGACCGGGGAGCTGTTTTTT. Amino acid sequence: CASKTQTFEQTGELFF. The chain combines TRBV28 with TRBJ2-2; D is uncertain. V shed 7 bases and J shed 5 bases, with 20 bases lying between them. The CDR3 has 16 amino acids. The germline gives CDR1 MDHEN, CDR2 SYDVKM.

V is TRBV29-1 and J is TRBJ1-1; 8 bases align to TRBD1. The V and J ends lost 6 bases and 5 bases, in that order; junction bases with no gene match: 11. This CDR3 spans 14 amino acids. Germline CDR1 SQVTM, CDR2 ANQGSEA. CDR3 residues: CSVAPGGGRTEAFF. The CDR3, as DNA: TGCAGCGTAGCCCCAGGGGGCGGAAGAACTGAAGCTTTCTTT.

In its sample, this clone was seen a few times. The genes are TRBV28 and TRBJ2-3, with D unclear. Germline-derived CDR1 and CDR2 are MDHEN and SYDVKM. This CDR3 spans 13 amino acids. Deletions cut 7 bases from V and 5 bases from J, with 13 bases between. The CDR3 sequence: CASTLLGGDTQYF. CDR3 coding DNA: TGTGCCAGCACCCTTCTTGGTGGAGATACGCAGTATTTT. The complete variable domain, with remaining parts taken from reference TRBV28 and TRBJ2-3, reads DVKVTQSSRYLVKRTGEKVFLECVQDMDHENMFWYRQDPGLGLRLIYFSYDVKMKEKGDIPEGYSVSREKKERFSLILESASTNQTSMYLCASTLLGGDTQYFGPGTRLTVL.

The genes are TRBV18 and TRBJ1-1; the match to TRBD1 covers 7 bases. Germline-derived CDR1 and CDR2 are KGHSH and LQKENI. This CDR3 is 15 amino acids long. V lost 4 bases, J lost 0 bases, and 5 bases stayed unmatched. In DNA form, the CDR3 reads TGTGCCAGCTCACGGGACAGTTTAATGAACACTGAAGCTTTCTTT. Translation gives CASSRDSLMNTEAFF.

This clone appeared a few times. This chain links TRBV9 with TRBJ2-1; 10 bases fit TRBD2. CDR3 length: 14 residues. Germline V gives CDR1 SGDLS, CDR2 YYNGEE. V dropped 2 bases and J dropped 9; count of bases not matched to a gene: 5. For the CDR3, the DNA is TGTGCCAGCAGCGTCGGACTAGCGGACGCTGAGCAGTTCTTC. It encodes CASSVGLADAEQFF.

The gene calls are TRBV6-5 and TRBJ2-7; the match to TRBD2 covers 11 bases. The J segment lost 3 bases and the V segment lost 0 bases, leaving 4 bases of the junction unmatched. The CDR3 consists of 16 residues. Germline loops: CDR1 MNHEY, CDR2 SVGAGI. This CDR3 reads CASSYSGLADLYEQYF. In nucleotides, the CDR3 is TGTGCCAGCAGTTACTCGGGACTAGCGGACCTCTACGAGCAGTACTTC.

This clone was observed a few times. J is TRBJ1-2 and V is TRBV18; a weak D match, TRBD1 (6 bases). Germline assignment: CDR1 KGHSH and CDR2 LQKENI. V shed 9 bases and J shed 5 bases, with 16 bases lying between them. This CDR3 is built from 13 residues. This chain's CDR3 is CASAGDTLYGYTF. For the CDR3, the DNA is TGTGCCAGTGCGGGGGACACCCTTTATGGCTACACCTTC. Variable domain in full (rest from reference TRBV18 and TRBJ1-2): NAGVMQNPRHLVRRRGQEARLRCSPMKGHSHVYWYRQLPEEGLKFMVYLQKENIIDESGMPKERFSAEFPKEGPSILRIQQVVRGDSAAYFCASAGDTLYGYTFGSGTRLTVV.

This rearrangement joins TRBV9 to TRBJ2-7, with D possibly being TRBD2 (6 bases). Germline V gene sequence: CDR1 SGDLS, CDR2 YYNGEE. Trimming pared 4 bases from V and 2 bases from J, leaving 22 bases between. This CDR3 has 17 amino acids. As DNA, the CDR3 is TGTGCCAGCAGCTCGCGAGGGCGCTGGGAGGCCCCCTACGAGCAGTACTTC. As protein: CASSSRGRWEAPYEQYF.